The 18 T cell receptor beta chains below come from one sample, sequenced in a study of somatic mutations in cytotoxic T cells in rheumatoid arthritis. Produced via immunoSEQ multiplex PCR; TCRdb's table is partial and in-frame only. The sample has about 10,000 clones; 81% are singletons. Sequences were obtained from CD8+ T cells sorted from blood. These receptors were collected from a woman between 45 and 65 years old in good health.

The DNA of the CDR3 is TGTGCCAGCAGGTGGACAGGTTCCTACGAGCAGTACTTC. It translates to CASRWTGSYEQYF. The chain carries TRBV28 and TRBJ2-7; 7 bases are a match to TRBD1. The CDR3 extends over 13 amino acids. CDR1 and CDR2 from the germline V gene are MDHEN and SYDVKM. J gave up 1 base and V 6 bases, and 3 bases lay outside the gene matches. Together with reference TRBV28 and TRBJ2-7, the CDR3 gives the full variable domain: DVKVTQSSRYLVKRTGEKVFLECVQDMDHENMFWYRQDPGLGLRLIYFSYDVKMKEKGDIPEGYSVSREKKERFSLILESASTNQTSMYLCASRWTGSYEQYFGPGTRLTVT.

This chain connects TRBV27 to TRBJ2-3; a weak D match, TRBD1 (5 bases). V was trimmed by 5 bases and J by 3 bases, leaving 21 bases between them. Germline V lookup: CDR1 MNHEY, CDR2 SMNVEV (reference sequence). The CDR3 has 17 amino acids. CDR3 in amino acids: CASSPTGFGMRTDTQYF. The CDR3 bases are TGTGCCAGCAGTCCAACAGGATTTGGAATGAGAACAGATACGCAGTATTTT.

The chain uses TRBV19 and TRBJ2-1, with 7 bases identical to TRBD2. CDR1 and CDR2 (germline): LNHDA, SQIVND (reference sequence). The CDR3 consists of 16 residues. Losses at the gene ends were 3 bases for V and 4 bases for J; bases not matched to a gene: 9. The CDR3 reads CASSMTWEGYYNEQFF. CDR3 DNA sequence: TGTGCCAGTAGTATGACGTGGGAGGGCTATTACAATGAGCAGTTCTTC. Drawing the rest from reference TRBV19 and TRBJ2-1, the complete variable domain is DGGITQSPKYLFRKEGQNVTLSCEQNLNHDAMYWYRQDPGQGLRLIYYSQIVNDFQKGDIAEGYSVSREKKESFPLTVTSAQKNPTAFYLCASSMTWEGYYNEQFFGPGTRLTVL.

The chain joins TRBV10-3 to TRBJ2-1, with 7 bases matching TRBD1. Per the germline V gene, CDR1 is ENHRY and CDR2 is SYGVKD. The CDR3 contains 13 residues. The ends lost 4 bases at V and 3 bases at J; junction bases unmatched: 0. The CDR3 region is CAISGDSYNEQFF. CDR3 sequence (DNA): TGTGCCATCAGTGGGGACAGCTACAATGAGCAGTTCTTC.

CDR3 DNA: TGCGCCAGCAGCTCGGGACTAGGGGAGGCAGATACGCAGTATTTT. Translated: CASSSGLGEADTQYF. This chain connects TRBV5-1 to TRBJ2-3; 8 bases are shared with TRBD2. The CDR3 loop spans 15 amino acids. The germline V gene has CDR1 SGHRS and CDR2 YFSETQ. The junction had 7 bases not matched to a gene; V was cut back by 3 bases and J by 4 bases.

The rearrangement uses TRBV4-2 and TRBJ1-3; D unclear. The CDR3 totals 14 residues. Germline V gives CDR1 LGHNA, CDR2 YNFKEQ. The germline V and J ends were trimmed by 0 bases and 2 bases, with 5 bases remaining between them. CDR3 in amino acids: CASSQDGAGNTIYF. In nucleotides, the CDR3 is TGTGCCAGCAGCCAAGACGGGGCTGGAAACACCATATATTTT.

The CDR3 DNA follows: TGTGCCAGCAGTTCCCCCTCGGGAGATGAGCAGTTCTTC. It encodes CASSSPSGDEQFF. The chain employs TRBV27 and TRBJ2-1; D perhaps matches TRBD2 (6 bases). Germline V lookup: CDR1 MNHEY, CDR2 SMNVEV (reference sequence). The CDR3 runs 13 residues. V was clipped by 4 bases and J by 8 bases, with 12 bases between them.

V is TRBV6-6 and J is TRBJ2-4, with D perhaps matching TRBD1 (6 bases). The CDR3 totals 13 residues. V gave up 0 bases and J gave up 8 bases, with 8 bases separating them. CDR1 is MNHNY and CDR2 is SVGAGI in the germline V gene (reference sequence). CDR3 sequence reads: CASSYSAGDIQYF. The CDR3 DNA reads as TGTGCCAGCAGTTACTCCGCAGGGGACATTCAGTACTTC.

The chain joins TRBV27 to TRBJ2-5; TRBD2 agrees at 8 bases. Trimming at V came to 2 bases and at J to 1 base, leaving 0 bases not matched to a gene. The CDR3 runs 14 residues. Germline V gives CDR1 MNHEY, CDR2 SMNVEV (reference sequence). CDR3 coding DNA: TGTGCCAGCAGTTTAACTAGCGGCCAAGAGACCCAGTACTTC. Translation: CASSLTSGQETQYF.

In its sample, this clone was seen a few times. The chain uses TRBV6-6 and TRBJ2-2; 11 nucleotides align to TRBD1. With V trimmed by 5 bases and J by 7 bases, 6 bases remained unmatched. In germline, CDR1 is MNHNY, CDR2 SVGAGI (reference sequence). The CDR3 sequence is 15 residues long. CDR3 sequence reads: CASSAGQGAGGELFF. CDR3 nucleotide sequence: TGTGCCAGCAGTGCCGGACAGGGGGCTGGCGGGGAGCTGTTTTTT.

V gene TRBV6-5 combines with J gene TRBJ1-5, with 7 bases identical to TRBD1. CDR1 is MNHEY and CDR2 is SVGAGI in the germline V gene. With V trimmed by 5 bases and J by 4 bases, 2 bases remained unmatched. The length of the CDR3 is 13 residues. The DNA for the CDR3 is TGTGCCAGCAGTGACAGGGAAAATCAGCCCCAGCATTTT. Residues: CASSDRENQPQHF.

The rearrangement uses TRBV4-3 and TRBJ1-4; D is ambiguous. The V end lost 0 bases, the J end lost 3 bases, and 8 bases lay between the germline ends. The CDR3 length is 15 residues. Germline V gene sequence: CDR1 LGHNA, CDR2 YSLEER. CDR3 bases: TGCGCCAGCAGCCAAGATGAGGGCTCTAATGAAAAACTGTTTTTT. It yields the protein CASSQDEGSNEKLFF.

V usage is TRBV19 and J usage is TRBJ2-1; D not resolved. Trimming pared 2 bases from V and 0 bases from J, leaving 11 bases between. The germline CDR1 and CDR2 sequences are LNHDA and SQIVND (reference sequence). The CDR3 extends over 16 amino acids. The chain's CDR3 is CASSISVQRSYNEQFF. The CDR3 DNA reads TGTGCCAGTAGTATAAGCGTGCAGCGCTCCTACAATGAGCAGTTCTTC.

The rearrangement links TRBV5-1 to TRBJ2-1; 7 bases map to TRBD1. There are 14 residues in the CDR3. Germline CDR1 reads SGHRS; CDR2 reads YFSETQ. Trimming removed 0 bases from V and 3 bases from J; junction bases left unmatched: 0. The DNA of the CDR3 is TGCGCCAGCAGCTTGGGGGACAGCTACAATGAGCAGTTCTTC. Its protein product is CASSLGDSYNEQFF.

CDR3 region: CASSRGRDSTDTQYF. CDR3 DNA: TGTGCCAGCAGCCGAGGACGGGATAGCACAGATACGCAGTATTTT. The chain employs TRBV11-2 and TRBJ2-3; tentative D call: TRBD2 (5 bases). Per germline, CDR1 SGHAT and CDR2 FQNNGV. The length of the CDR3 is 15 residues. The ends were cut back, 5 bases at V and 0 bases at J, with 12 bases in the middle.

The gene calls are TRBV7-7 and TRBJ2-1; TRBD1 matches 9 bases. Germline values: CDR1 SSHAT, CDR2 FNYEAQ (reference sequence). V was clipped by 3 bases and J by 5 bases; unmatched bases: 8. The CDR3 length is 16 residues. Written as DNA, the CDR3 is TGTGCCAGCAGCTTGTACAGGGGGCCCCCCAACAATGAGCAGTTCTTC. This translates into CASSLYRGPPNNEQFF.

The genes are TRBV4-3 and TRBJ2-7; D may be TRBD2 (7 bases). V was pared by 11 bases and J by 6 bases, with 17 bases between. Per the germline V gene, CDR1 is LGHNA and CDR2 is YSLEER. The CDR3 is made up of 12 amino acids. CDR3 DNA sequence: TGCGCCGCGGCGGGGGCGCGGGGCGAGCAGTACTTC. Protein product: CAAAGARGEQYF.

This sequence joins TRBV2 and TRBJ2-1; 8 bases map to TRBD1. Germline-derived CDR1 and CDR2 are SNHLY and FYNNEI. CDR3 length: 18 amino acids. V shed 2 bases and J 8 bases; nucleotides not matched to a gene: 17. CDR3 region: CASSEIAPTGVGFHEQFF. CDR3 DNA sequence: TGTGCCAGCAGTGAAATTGCCCCGACAGGGGTGGGGTTTCATGAGCAGTTCTTC.